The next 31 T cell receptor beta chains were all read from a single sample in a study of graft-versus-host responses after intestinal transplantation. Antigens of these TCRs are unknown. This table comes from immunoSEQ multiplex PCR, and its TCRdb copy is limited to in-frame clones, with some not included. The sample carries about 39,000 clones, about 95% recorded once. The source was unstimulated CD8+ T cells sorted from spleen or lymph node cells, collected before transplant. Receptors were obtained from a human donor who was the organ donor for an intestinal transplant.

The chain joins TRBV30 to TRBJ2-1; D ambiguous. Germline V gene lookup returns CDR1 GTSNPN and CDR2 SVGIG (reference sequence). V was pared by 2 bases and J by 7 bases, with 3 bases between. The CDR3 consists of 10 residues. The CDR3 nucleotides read TGTGCCTGGAGTCGAAATGAGCAGTTCTTC. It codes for CAWSRNEQFF.

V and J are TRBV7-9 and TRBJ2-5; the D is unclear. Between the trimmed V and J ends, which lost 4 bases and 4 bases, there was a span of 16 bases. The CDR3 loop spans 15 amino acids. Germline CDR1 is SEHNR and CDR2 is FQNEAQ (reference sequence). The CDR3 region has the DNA TGTGCCAGCAGCTCAAATGGGGAATTGGTAGAGACCCAGTACTTC. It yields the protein CASSSNGELVETQYF.

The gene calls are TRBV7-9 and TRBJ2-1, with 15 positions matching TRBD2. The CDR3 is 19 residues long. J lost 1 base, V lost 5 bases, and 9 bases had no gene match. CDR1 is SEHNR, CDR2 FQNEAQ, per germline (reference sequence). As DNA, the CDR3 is TGTGCCAGCAGCCCCAGGACTAGCGGGGGGGTATCGTCCTACAATGAGCAGTTCTTC. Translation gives CASSPRTSGGVSSYNEQFF.

In DNA, the CDR3 is TGTGCCAGCAGTTACTCGCCGGGGGGCACTTACGAGCAGTACTTC. It yields the protein CASSYSPGGTYEQYF. The rearrangement links TRBV6-6 to TRBJ2-5; a possible D gene is TRBD2 (7 bases). The J call may be mistaken, given a closer DNA end match to TRBJ2-7. This CDR3 region has 15 residues. Germline CDR1 and CDR2: MNHNY and SVGAGI (reference sequence).

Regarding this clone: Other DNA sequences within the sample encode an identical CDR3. CDR3 in DNA: TGTGCCTGGAGTGCGGGACAGGGTGGAGAGACCCAGTACTTC. Amino acid sequence: CAWSAGQGGETQYF. V gene TRBV30 combines with J gene TRBJ2-5; 9 bases agree with TRBD1. The junction had 4 bases not matched to a gene; V was cut back by 1 base and J by 4 bases. Germline V CDR1 and CDR2: GTSNPN, SVGIG (reference sequence). The CDR3 loop spans 14 amino acids.

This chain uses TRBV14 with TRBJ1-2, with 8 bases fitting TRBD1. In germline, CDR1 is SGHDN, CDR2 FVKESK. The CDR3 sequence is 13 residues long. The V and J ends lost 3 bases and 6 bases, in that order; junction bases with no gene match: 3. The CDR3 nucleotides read TGTGCCAGCAGCCAGGGACAGGTTAATGGCTACACCTTC. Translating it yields CASSQGQVNGYTF.

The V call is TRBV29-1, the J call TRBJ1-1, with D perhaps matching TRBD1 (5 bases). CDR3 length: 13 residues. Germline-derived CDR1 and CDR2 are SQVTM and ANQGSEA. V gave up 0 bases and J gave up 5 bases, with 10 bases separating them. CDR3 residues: CSVEEGVVTEAFF. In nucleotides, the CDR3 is TGCAGCGTTGAAGAGGGGGTGGTTACTGAAGCTTTCTTT. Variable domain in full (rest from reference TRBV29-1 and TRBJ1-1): SAVISQKPSRDICQRGTSLTIQCQVDSQVTMMFWYRQQPGQSLTLIATANQGSEATYESGFVIDKFPISRPNLTFSTLTVSNMSPEDSSIYLCSVEEGVVTEAFFGQGTRLTVV.

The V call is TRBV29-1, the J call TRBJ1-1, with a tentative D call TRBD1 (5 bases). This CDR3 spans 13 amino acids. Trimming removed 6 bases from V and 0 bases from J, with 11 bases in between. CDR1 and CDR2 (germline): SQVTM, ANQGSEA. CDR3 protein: CSVATAMNTEAFF. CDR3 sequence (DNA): TGCAGCGTGGCGACAGCAATGAACACTGAAGCTTTCTTT.

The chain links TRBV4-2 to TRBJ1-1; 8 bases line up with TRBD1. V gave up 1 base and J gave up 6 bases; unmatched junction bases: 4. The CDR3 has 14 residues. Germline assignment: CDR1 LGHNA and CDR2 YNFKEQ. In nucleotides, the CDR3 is TGTGCCAGCAGCCAAGGACAGGGGAGGGCTGAAGCTTTCTTT. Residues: CASSQGQGRAEAFF.

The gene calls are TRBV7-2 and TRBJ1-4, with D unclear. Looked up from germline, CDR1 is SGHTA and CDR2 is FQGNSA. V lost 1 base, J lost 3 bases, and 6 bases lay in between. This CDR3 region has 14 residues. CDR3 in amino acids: CASSLVGSNEKLFF. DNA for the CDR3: TGTGCCAGCAGCTTAGTGGGATCTAATGAAAAACTGTTTTTT.

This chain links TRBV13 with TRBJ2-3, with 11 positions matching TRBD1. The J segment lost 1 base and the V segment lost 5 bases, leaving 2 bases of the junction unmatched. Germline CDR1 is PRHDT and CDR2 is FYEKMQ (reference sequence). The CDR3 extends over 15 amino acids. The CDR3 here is CASSGDRGGTDTQYF. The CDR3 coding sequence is TGTGCCAGCAGCGGGGACAGGGGGGGCACAGATACGCAGTATTTT.

In DNA form, the CDR3 reads TGTGCCAGCAGTGATTGGGGTACCTACAATGAGCAGTTCTTC. Protein sequence: CASSDWGTYNEQFF. The chain has TRBV25-1 and TRBJ2-1; no firm D call. The V gene lost 3 bases and the J gene lost 2 bases, with 8 bases spanning the gap. Germline loops: CDR1 MGHDK, CDR2 SYGVNS. The length of the CDR3 is 14 residues.

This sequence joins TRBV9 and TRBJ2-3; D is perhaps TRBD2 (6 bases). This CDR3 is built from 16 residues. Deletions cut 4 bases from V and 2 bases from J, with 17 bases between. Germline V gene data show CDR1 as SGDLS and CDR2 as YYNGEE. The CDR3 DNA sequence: TGTGCCAGCAGCACCATGGGAGGCGGCCTCACAGATACGCAGTATTTT. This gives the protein CASSTMGGGLTDTQYF.

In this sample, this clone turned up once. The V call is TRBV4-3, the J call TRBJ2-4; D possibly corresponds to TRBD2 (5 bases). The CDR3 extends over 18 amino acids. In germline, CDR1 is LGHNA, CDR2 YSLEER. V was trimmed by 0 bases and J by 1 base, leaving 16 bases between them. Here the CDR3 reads CASSQDRGTRVAKNIQYF. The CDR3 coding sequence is TGCGCCAGCAGCCAAGATCGCGGCACTAGGGTCGCCAAAAACATTCAGTACTTC.

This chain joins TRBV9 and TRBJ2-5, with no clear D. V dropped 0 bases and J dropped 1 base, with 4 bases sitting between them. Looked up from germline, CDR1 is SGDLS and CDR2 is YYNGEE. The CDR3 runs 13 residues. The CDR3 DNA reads TGTGCCAGCAGCGTAGGCCCCCAAGAGACCCAGTACTTC. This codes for CASSVGPQETQYF.

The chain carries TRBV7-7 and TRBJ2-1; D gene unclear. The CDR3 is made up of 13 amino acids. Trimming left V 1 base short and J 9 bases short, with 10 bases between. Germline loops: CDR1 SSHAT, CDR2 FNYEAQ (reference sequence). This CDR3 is CASSLGPVSEQFF. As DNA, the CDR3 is TGTGCCAGCAGCTTAGGGCCCGTGAGTGAGCAGTTCTTC.

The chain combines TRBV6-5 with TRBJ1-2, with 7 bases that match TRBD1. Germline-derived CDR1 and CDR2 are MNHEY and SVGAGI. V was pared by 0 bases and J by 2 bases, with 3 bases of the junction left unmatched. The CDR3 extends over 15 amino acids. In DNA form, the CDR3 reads TGTGCCAGCAGTTACTCTGGCAGGGGGAACTATGGCTACACCTTC. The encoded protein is CASSYSGRGNYGYTF.

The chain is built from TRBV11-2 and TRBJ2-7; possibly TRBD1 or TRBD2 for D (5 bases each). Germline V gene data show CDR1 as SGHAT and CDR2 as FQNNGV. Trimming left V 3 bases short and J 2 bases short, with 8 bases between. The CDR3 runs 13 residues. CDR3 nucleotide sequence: TGTGCCAGCAGCTTTCCGGGGCCCTACGAGCAGTACTTC. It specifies CASSFPGPYEQYF.

The CDR3 DNA reads as TGCAGCGTTGAAGAAGGGGCAGGGTCTAACTATGGCTACACCTTC. This translates into CSVEEGAGSNYGYTF. The V and J genes are TRBV29-1 and TRBJ1-2, with a tentative D call TRBD1 (5 bases). CDR3 length: 15 amino acids. CDR1 is SQVTM and CDR2 is ANQGSEA in the germline V gene. Deletions cut 0 bases from V and 0 bases from J, with 11 bases between.

CDR3 sequence: CATGQGAAGELFF. Here the CDR3 DNA reads TGTGCCACGGGACAGGGGGCAGCCGGGGAGCTGTTTTTT. This chain uses TRBV2 with TRBJ2-2; 12 nucleotides agree with TRBD1. The germline V gene has CDR1 SNHLY and CDR2 FYNNEI. Losses at the gene ends were 10 bases for V and 6 bases for J; bases not matched to a gene: 3. The CDR3 length is 13 residues.

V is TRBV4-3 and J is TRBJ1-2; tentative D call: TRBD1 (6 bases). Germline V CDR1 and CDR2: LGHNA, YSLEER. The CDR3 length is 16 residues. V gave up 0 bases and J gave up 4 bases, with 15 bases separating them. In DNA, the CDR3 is TGCGCCAGCAGCCAAGATAGGGGGGCGGCAAGCTATGGCTACACCTTC. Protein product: CASSQDRGAASYGYTF.

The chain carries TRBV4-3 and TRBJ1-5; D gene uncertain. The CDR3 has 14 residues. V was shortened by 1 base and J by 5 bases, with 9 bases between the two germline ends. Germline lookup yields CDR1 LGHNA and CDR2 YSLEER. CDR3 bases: TGCGCCAGCAGCCAAGCTCAACATTATCAGCCCCAGCATTTT. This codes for CASSQAQHYQPQHF.

The CDR3 region has the DNA TGCGCCAGCAGCTTGGGGATAAAACAGGGGGTCTTTGACTATGGCTACACCTTC. This encodes CASSLGIKQGVFDYGYTF. The V gene is TRBV5-1, the J gene TRBJ1-2, with TRBD1 identical over 8 bases. J was trimmed by 3 bases and V by 0 bases; bases with no gene match: 13. Germline values: CDR1 SGHRS, CDR2 YFSETQ. The CDR3 is 18 amino acids.

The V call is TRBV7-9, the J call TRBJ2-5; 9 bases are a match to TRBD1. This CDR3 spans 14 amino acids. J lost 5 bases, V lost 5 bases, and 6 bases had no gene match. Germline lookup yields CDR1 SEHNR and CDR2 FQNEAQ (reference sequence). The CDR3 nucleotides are TGTGCCAGCAGCCGAAGAGACAGGGGGGAGACCCAGTACTTC. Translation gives CASSRRDRGETQYF.

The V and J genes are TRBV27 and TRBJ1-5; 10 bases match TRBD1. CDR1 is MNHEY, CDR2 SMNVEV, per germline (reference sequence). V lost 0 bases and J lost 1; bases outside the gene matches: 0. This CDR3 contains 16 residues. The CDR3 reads CASSLSGQGSNQPQHF. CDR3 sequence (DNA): TGTGCCAGCAGTTTATCGGGACAGGGGAGCAATCAGCCCCAGCATTTT.

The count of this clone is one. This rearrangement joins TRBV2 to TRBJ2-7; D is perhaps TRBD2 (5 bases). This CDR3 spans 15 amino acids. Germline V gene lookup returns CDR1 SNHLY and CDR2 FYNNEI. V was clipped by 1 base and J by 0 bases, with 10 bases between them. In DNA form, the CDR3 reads TGTGCCAGCAGTGAAGTCGGGGTCTCCTCCTACGAGCAGTACTTC. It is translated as CASSEVGVSSYEQYF.

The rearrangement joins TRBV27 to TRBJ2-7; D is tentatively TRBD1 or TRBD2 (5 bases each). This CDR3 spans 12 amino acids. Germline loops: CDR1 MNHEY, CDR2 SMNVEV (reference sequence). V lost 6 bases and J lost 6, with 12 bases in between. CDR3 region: CASSYTGLEQYF. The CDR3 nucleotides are TGTGCCAGCAGCTACACAGGACTCGAGCAGTACTTC.

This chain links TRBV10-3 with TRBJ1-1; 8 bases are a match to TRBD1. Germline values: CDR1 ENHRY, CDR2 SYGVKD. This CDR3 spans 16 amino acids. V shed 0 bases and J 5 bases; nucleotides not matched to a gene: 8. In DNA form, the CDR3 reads TGTGCCATCAGTGAGTCGACAGGGGAGGATAGAACTGAAGCTTTCTTT. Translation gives CAISESTGEDRTEAFF.

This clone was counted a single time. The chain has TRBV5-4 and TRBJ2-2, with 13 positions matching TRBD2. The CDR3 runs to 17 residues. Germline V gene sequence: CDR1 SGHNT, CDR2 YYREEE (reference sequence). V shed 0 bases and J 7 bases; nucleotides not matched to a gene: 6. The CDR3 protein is CASSLELAGGPGGELFF. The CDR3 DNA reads TGTGCCAGCAGCTTGGAACTAGCGGGGGGGCCGGGCGGGGAGCTGTTTTTT.

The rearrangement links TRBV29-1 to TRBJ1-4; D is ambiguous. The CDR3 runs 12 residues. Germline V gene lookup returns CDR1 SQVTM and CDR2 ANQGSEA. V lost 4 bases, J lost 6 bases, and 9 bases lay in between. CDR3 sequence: CSVGGSDEKLFF. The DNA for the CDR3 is TGCAGCGTTGGTGGGAGTGATGAAAAACTGTTTTTT.

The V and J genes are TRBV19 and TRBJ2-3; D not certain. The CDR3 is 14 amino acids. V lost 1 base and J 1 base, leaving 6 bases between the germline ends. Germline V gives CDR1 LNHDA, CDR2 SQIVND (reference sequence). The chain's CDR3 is CASSIGAGTDTQYF. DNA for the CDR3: TGTGCCAGTAGTATAGGGGCTGGCACAGATACGCAGTATTTT.